This T cell receptor (beta chain) was found in a study of T-cell reconstitution after alpha-beta-depleted transplantation in children. Per germline, CDR1 SGHRS and CDR2 YFSETQ. This CDR3 has 17 amino acids. V shed 4 bases, J shed 7 bases, and the junction held 14 bases outside the gene matches. This clonotype appeared a few times. TCRbeta library preparation incorporated unique molecular identifiers. TCRdb itself ran the PCR reads through MiXCR, one entry per CDR3 protein. The sample records some 350,000 distinct CDR3 sequences, 9% to 12% being singletons. This clonotype was sampled from a human donor who donated a stem cell graft to a child with acute lymphoblastic leukemia. Source: PBMCs from the stem cell graft donor, taken from the stem cell graft. The rearrangement uses TRBV5-1 and TRBJ1-6; 7 bases are a match to TRBD1. CDR3 DNA sequence: TGCGCCAGCAGCCTAACTGAACTTCGGGACAGCAATTCACCCCTCCACTTT. As protein: CASSLTELRDSNSPLHF.